This TCR beta chain was sequenced during a study of shared clonotypes between healthy human individuals. Across the whole study: For every donor, three CD4 naive, three CD4 memory, two CD8 naive and one CD8 memory plates were used. Study findings and constraints: Generation probabilities of non-shared clonotypes were lower (relative to those shared by all four donors). Memory subsets had estimated richness that was generally smaller than that of naive subsets. The expectation was that sequencing depth would affect clonotype sharing among donors.

Naive CD8 cells lacked CD45RO and underwent positive selection for CCR7, leaving out terminally differentiated effector memory CD45RA+ cells. As concerns this clone: Its antigen is not known.

Germline V lookup: CDR1 ENHRY, CDR2 SYGVKD. The CDR3 length is 18 residues. With V trimmed by 2 bases and J by 1 base, 10 bases remained unmatched. Method: immunoSEQ multiplex PCR; TCRdb's copy keeps in-frame clones and lacks some. The sample consists of some 2 million clones, approximately 94% of them appearing once. The sequencing sample was made of naive CD8+ T cells sorted from blood. This TCR was sampled from a man younger than 30 in good health. The chain employs TRBV10-3 and TRBJ2-7; the match to TRBD2 covers 11 bases. CDR3 bases: TGTGCCATCAGTGAGAAAGATAGCGGGAGGGCCTTATCCTACGAGCAGTACTTC. It is translated as CAISEKDSGRALSYEQYF.